The entry below gives a single T cell receptor (beta chain) sequence along with its context. Its antigen is unidentified. The sample originates from a study of cytomegalovirus exposure and HLA in healthy donors. Study-wide points: The classifier was said to identify cytomegalovirus status with high specificity and sensitivity. Investigators reported under 200 TCR beta chains as tied to cytomegalovirus.

The germline V and J ends were trimmed by 6 bases and 7 bases, with 15 bases remaining between them. The CDR3 runs 13 residues. Germline values: CDR1 MNHEY, CDR2 SVGAGI. PCR amplification relied on 60 Vbeta primers (plus 13 Jbeta primers). Sequenced by immunoSEQ multiplex PCR; TCRdb stores in-frame clones only, minus some. The repertoire holds tens of thousands of clones, with 70% to 80% as singletons. The TCR originated in a woman in her 40s in good health and CMV-seropositive. The chain recombines TRBV6-5 with TRBJ1-1; tentative D call: TRBD1 (6 bases). The sample taken for sequencing was PBMCs. The CDR3 coding sequence is TGTGCCAGCAGGGAACGGGGGGCGGGTGAAGCTTTCTTT. This codes for CASRERGAGEAFF.